This TCR beta chain is from a study of blood T cell repertoires in COVID-19. Study at large: Samples taken during acute and convalescent COVID-19 were collected in the United States, Italy and Spain.

Authors' methods: Amplification with reference gene primers provided the estimates of nucleated cell counts. Here immunoSEQ multiplex PCR was the method, and the copy in TCRdb shows in-frame clones only, minus some. Clonal size and the V and J genes are those of that table, whereas D and trimming came from the DNA. The sample yields under 35,000 clones, around nine tenths seen once. The CDR3 has 17 residues. J lost 8 bases, V lost 4 bases, and 15 bases had no gene match. Germline V CDR1 and CDR2: SGHRS, YFSETQ. Sequencing was performed on peripheral blood. The receptor was isolated from a man between 70 and 80 years old with active COVID-19. The rearrangement joins TRBV5-1 to TRBJ2-1; 10 bases match TRBD2. Written as DNA, the CDR3 is TGCGCCAGCAGCAATAGGGAGACTAGCGGGTTTTGGGATGAGCAGTTCTTC. Amino acid sequence: CASSNRETSGFWDEQFF.